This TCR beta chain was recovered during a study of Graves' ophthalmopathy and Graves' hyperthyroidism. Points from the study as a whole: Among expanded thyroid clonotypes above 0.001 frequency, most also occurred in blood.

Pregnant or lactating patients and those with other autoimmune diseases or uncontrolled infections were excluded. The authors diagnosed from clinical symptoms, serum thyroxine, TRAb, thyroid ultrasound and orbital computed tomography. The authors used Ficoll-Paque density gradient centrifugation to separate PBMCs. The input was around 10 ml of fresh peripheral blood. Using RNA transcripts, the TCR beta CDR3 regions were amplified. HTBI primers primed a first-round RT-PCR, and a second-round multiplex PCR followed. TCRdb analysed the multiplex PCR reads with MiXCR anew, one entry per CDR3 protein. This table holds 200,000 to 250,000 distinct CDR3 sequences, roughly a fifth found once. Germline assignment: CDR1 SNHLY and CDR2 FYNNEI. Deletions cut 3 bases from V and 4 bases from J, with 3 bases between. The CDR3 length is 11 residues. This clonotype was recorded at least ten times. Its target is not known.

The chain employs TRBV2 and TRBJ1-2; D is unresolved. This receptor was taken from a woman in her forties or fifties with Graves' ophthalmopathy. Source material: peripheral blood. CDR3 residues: CASSEAYGYTF. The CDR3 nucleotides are TGTGCCAGCAGTGAGGCCTATGGCTACACCTTC.